This TCR beta chain originates from a study of blood T cell repertoires in COVID-19. The wider study: The analysed material was cDNA or gDNA that came from T cells, B-cell-depleted T cells, or PBMCs.

The CDR3 runs 16 residues. Germline CDR1 reads SGDLS; CDR2 reads YYNGEE. The ends were cut back, 4 bases at V and 2 bases at J, with 16 bases in the middle. Individuals drawn from 24 US areas were about 18 to 95 years old. Participant reports of clinical history set cohort assignment. Among Cohort 3 donors, those recovered had two negative PCRs, clearance, or symptom resolution. The protocol was immunoSEQ multiplex PCR, while the TCRdb copy is restricted to in-frame clones and leaves out a portion. Of roughly 130,000 clones listed, approximately 86% are singletons. This clonotype was obtained from a woman between 45 and 65 years old who had recovered from COVID-19. Material: PBMCs or T cells enriched from blood (not recorded which). The chain is built from TRBV9 and TRBJ1-3, with a possible D match to TRBD1 (6 bases). The CDR3 bases are TGTGCCAGCAGCTATCTAATTGGGGGCACTGGAAACACCATATATTTT. Protein: CASSYLIGGTGNTIYF.